These T cell receptor beta chains were read from a single sample in a study of CD8+CD57+ T cells in acquired aplastic anemia. TCRdb used MiXCR to reprocess the reads, holding one entry per CDR3 protein. The sample has tens of thousands of distinct CDR3 sequences, under 80% seen once; the top ten hold over 20%. Sequenced: sorted CD4+, CD8+, or CD8+CD57+ T cells (not recorded which) from PBMCs. Source of these receptors: a human donor in good health, serving as a control. The CDR3 runs from the conserved cysteine through the conserved F or W. A D gene is named only where the DNA matches it firmly. Where a row states a size, it is once, few, many or the class of an expanded clone; other rows omit it.

CDR3nt	CDR3aa	v_gene	j_gene	abundance	d_gene
TGTGCCACCAGCACAACGACTAGCGCCACCTACGAGCAGTACTTC	CATSTTTSATYEQYF	TRBV15	TRBJ2-7	NA	TRBD2
TGTGCCAGCACCGCATTGGGGGAGGGCTACACCTTC	CASTALGEGYTF	TRBV2	TRBJ1-2	NA	NA
TGTGCCAGTGGGGGGGGCAGACTACGCTATGGCTACACCTTC	CASGGGRLRYGYTF	TRBV19	TRBJ1-2	NA	NA
TGTGCCAGCAGCCAAACTAGCGGGGAATACAATGAGCAGTTCTTC	CASSQTSGEYNEQFF	TRBV4-2	TRBJ2-1	NA	TRBD2
TGTGCCAGCAGTCCGTGGGACGCGGCTCCTCGCTACGAGCAGTACTTC	CASSPWDAAPRYEQYF	TRBV25-1	TRBJ2-7	NA	NA
TGTGCCAGCAGCTGGACTAGCGGGGGGGGTGGCAATGAGCAGTTCTTC	CASSWTSGGGGNEQFF	TRBV11-2	TRBJ2-1	NA	TRBD2
TGCGCCAGCAGCCAATCCAATGGGGGCAATCAGCCCCAGCATTTT	CASSQSNGGNQPQHF	TRBV4-3	TRBJ1-5	medium-sized	NA
TGTGCCAGTAGTATGAGCCAGTACGATGGGCGTTCACCCCTCCACTTT	CASSMSQYDGRSPLHF	TRBV19	TRBJ1-6	medium-sized	NA
TGTGCCAGCAGTGCGGGCGTCAGGGAGGGTTATGGCTACACCTTC	CASSAGVREGYGYTF	TRBV2	TRBJ1-2	NA	NA
TGTGCCACCAGCAGAGCAGGGGGCTCTGAAGCTTTCTTT	CATSRAGGSEAFF	TRBV15	TRBJ1-1	NA	TRBD1
TGTGCCACCAGCGATGGACGGGGCTATGGCTACACCTTC	CATSDGRGYGYTF	TRBV15	TRBJ1-2	NA	NA
TGTGCCATCAGTTCCCCGACAGGGGGCAACACTGAAGCTTTCTTT	CAISSPTGGNTEAFF	TRBV10-3	TRBJ1-1	NA	TRBD1
TGCAGTGTCACAGGCCGCGAAGAGACCCAGTACTTC	CSVTGREETQYF	TRBV20-1	TRBJ2-5	NA	NA
TGTGCCACCAGCAGAGATTATATCGACACCGGGGAGCTGTTTTTT	CATSRDYIDTGELFF	TRBV15	TRBJ2-2	NA	NA
TGTGCCAGTAGTCTACGACTCGGGACGGGCACAGATACGCAGTATTTT	CASSLRLGTGTDTQYF	TRBV19	TRBJ2-3	few	NA
TGTGCCAGTAGTAACGGGGGCGGGTCACCCCTCCACTTT	CASSNGGGSPLHF	TRBV19	TRBJ1-6	once	NA
TGTGCCAGTAGTCTCAGGGAACCGAGGGATACGCAGTATTTT	CASSLREPRDTQYF	TRBV19	TRBJ2-3	NA	NA
TGTGCCATCAGTGAGGCCAGGGACTATGGCTACACCTTC	CAISEARDYGYTF	TRBV10-3	TRBJ1-2	NA	NA
TGTGCCAGCAGTGGCAGCAGGCACTTAGGGCCTGTGAGCACAGATACGCAGTATTTT	CASSGSRHLGPVSTDTQYF	TRBV25-1	TRBJ2-3	NA	NA
TGTGCCAGCAGCTCTAGCGGGGGGCGTACCGGGGAGCTGTTTTTT	CASSSSGGRTGELFF	TRBV7-3	TRBJ2-2	NA	TRBD2
TGTGCCAGCAGCTTACATGGGACATCTTATTCACCCCTCCACTTT	CASSLHGTSYSPLHF	TRBV11-1	TRBJ1-6	medium-sized	NA
TGTGCCAGCAGCTCGCAGGGGGACTATGGCTACACCTTC	CASSSQGDYGYTF	TRBV7-4	TRBJ1-2	NA	TRBD1
TGTGCCACCAGCGCCCACCGGGACGGGAGCTCCTACGAGCAGTACTTC	CATSAHRDGSSYEQYF	TRBV15	TRBJ2-7	NA	NA
TGTGCCACCAGTGACAGACAGGGACCCACAGATACGCAGTATTTT	CATSDRQGPTDTQYF	TRBV24-1	TRBJ2-3	NA	TRBD1
TGTGCCATCAGTGGGGGCTACGAGCAGTACTTC	CAISGGYEQYF	TRBV10-3	TRBJ2-7	once	NA
TGTGCCAGCAGTGATAGACAAGGGCATTCACCCCTCCACTTT	CASSDRQGHSPLHF	TRBV6-1	TRBJ1-6	NA	NA
TGTGCCAGCAGGGCCGAGCATAATTCACCCCTCCACTTT	CASRAEHNSPLHF	TRBV2	TRBJ1-6	few	NA
TGCGCCAGCAGCCGGGACCGCTACTACGAGCAGTACTTC	CASSRDRYYEQYF	TRBV4-3	TRBJ2-7	NA	NA
TGTGCCACCAGCAGAGGTAGCGGGGGGGCCTACAATGAGCAGTTCTTC	CATSRGSGGAYNEQFF	TRBV15	TRBJ2-1	NA	TRBD2
TGTGCCAGCAGTCCCACAGGGGGCAATGAAGCTTTCTTT	CASSPTGGNEAFF	TRBV12-3/TRBV12-4	TRBJ1-1	NA	TRBD1
TGTGCCAGCAGCTTGGGGACAGGGGAGTCCTACGAGCAGTACTTC	CASSLGTGESYEQYF	TRBV5-4	TRBJ2-7	NA	TRBD1
TGTGCCAGCAGCTTGCGGAATGCAGGGGGAGTTGGCTACACCTTC	CASSLRNAGGVGYTF	TRBV5-8	TRBJ1-2	medium-sized	TRBD1
TGCAGTGCTACCAACCCACAGGGATATGGCTACACCTTC	CSATNPQGYGYTF	TRBV20-1	TRBJ1-2	few	NA
TGTGCCACCAGCAGTGACCTCAGTGGTTTCGAGCAGTACTTC	CATSSDLSGFEQYF	TRBV15	TRBJ2-7	NA	NA
TGTGCCAGCAGCACTTACACCGGGGAGCTGTTTTTT	CASSTYTGELFF	TRBV7-6	TRBJ2-2	NA	NA
TGTGCCAGCAGCCTCCCCCGGCAAGCTTTCTTT	CASSLPRQAFF	TRBV7-6	TRBJ1-1	NA	NA
TGTGCCAGCGGTCCGGGACTAGCGAACACCGGGGAGCTGTTTTTT	CASGPGLANTGELFF	TRBV2	TRBJ2-2	NA	TRBD2
TGTGCCACCAGTGAGCCGGGACAGGTGACCTATGGCTACACCTTC	CATSEPGQVTYGYTF	TRBV24-1	TRBJ1-2	NA	TRBD1
TGTGCCAGCAGCCCCAAAGCGAGGGCAGTTAGCAATCAGCCCCAGCATTTT	CASSPKARAVSNQPQHF	TRBV7-8	TRBJ1-5	medium-sized	NA
TGTGCCAGCAGCTTAGCTAACTATGGCTACACCTTC	CASSLANYGYTF	TRBV7-2	TRBJ1-2	few	NA
TGTGCCAGCAGTCCCAACGGCCTGCGGAATTCACCCCTCCACTTT	CASSPNGLRNSPLHF	TRBV2	TRBJ1-6	NA	NA
TGCAGTGCTAGAGATCGGGATAGCCGATTAGCTCCCTACGAGCAGTACTTC	CSARDRDSRLAPYEQYF	TRBV20-1	TRBJ2-7	NA	NA
TGTGCCAGTAGTATACAGGGACCGGGGGAGCAGTACTTC	CASSIQGPGEQYF	TRBV19	TRBJ2-7	NA	NA
TGTGCCAGCAGCTTGGTTCGCACCCCGTTCACCTTC	CASSLVRTPFTF	TRBV5-8	TRBJ1-2	NA	NA
TGTGCCAGCAGCGAGGGGGGGCCCAGTCAGCCCCAGCATTTT	CASSEGGPSQPQHF	TRBV2	TRBJ1-5	NA	NA
TGTGCCAGCAGCCAAGAGGACAGTGTACACACTGAAGCTTTCTTT	CASSQEDSVHTEAFF	TRBV19	TRBJ1-1	NA	NA
TGTGCCAGCAGCCGGACAGAGTTTTCACCCCTCCACTTT	CASSRTEFSPLHF	TRBV7-9	TRBJ1-6	NA	NA
TGTGCCACCAGTGAGGAGGGCAGGGGGTACGAGCAGTACTTC	CATSEEGRGYEQYF	TRBV24-1	TRBJ2-7	NA	NA
TGTGCCAGCAGTTTGCGAGAACAGGGTTTTTACGAGCAGTACTTC	CASSLREQGFYEQYF	TRBV6-5	TRBJ2-7	once	NA
TGTGCCACCAGTGACCGGGCTAGCGCCTACGAGCAGTACTTC	CATSDRASAYEQYF	TRBV24-1	TRBJ2-7	NA	NA
TGTGCCAGCAGCCCCAGCGGGGGGCCTTTTCTAACGGAGACCCAGTACTTC	CASSPSGGPFLTETQYF	TRBV13	TRBJ2-5	many	TRBD2
TGTGCCAGCAGCTTAGATAGAGTTTCAGTGACGTACACAGATACGCAGTATTTT	CASSLDRVSVTYTDTQYF	TRBV11-2	TRBJ2-3	NA	NA
TGTGCCAGCAGTAGACAGGCCGCCTACGAGCAGTACTTC	CASSRQAAYEQYF	TRBV7-2	TRBJ2-7	NA	NA
TGCAGTGCTACCCGGGACGCGGCTTTCTTT	CSATRDAAFF	TRBV20-1	TRBJ1-1	NA	NA
TGTGCCACCAGCAGTGGACACACGGGATCACCCCTCCACTTT	CATSSGHTGSPLHF	TRBV15	TRBJ1-6	NA	NA
TGTGCCACCAGGACTACCCACCAATACAATGAGCAGTACTTC	CATRTTHQYNEQYF	TRBV13	TRBJ2-7	NA	NA
TGTGCCAGCAGCTTAACGGCAGGGGGAGGGGCAGATACGCAGTATTTT	CASSLTAGGGADTQYF	TRBV7-6	TRBJ2-3	NA	NA